One sample yielded the 29 T cell receptor beta chains listed below, sequenced in a study of blood T cell repertoires in COVID-19. Here immunoSEQ multiplex PCR was the method, and the copy in TCRdb shows in-frame clones only, minus some. The table includes roughly 140,000 clones, 75% to 90% detected once. Sequenced input: peripheral blood. The receptors were gathered from a woman in her thirties or forties with acute or convalescent COVID-19.

This clone was seen only once. This chain joins TRBV24-1 and TRBJ2-7; 10 positions agree with TRBD1. From germline, CDR1 is KGHDR and CDR2 SFDVKD. The CDR3 covers 17 residues. V shed 4 bases, J shed 3 bases, and the junction held 11 bases outside the gene matches. The CDR3 here is CATSEAERQGAVYEQYF. The CDR3, as DNA: TGTGCCACCAGTGAAGCAGAACGACAGGGGGCCGTCTACGAGCAGTACTTC.

The chain couples TRBV3-1 (or the pseudogene TRBV3-2) to TRBJ2-1, with 9 bases lining up with TRBD2. This CDR3 is built from 14 residues. Trimming took 4 bases from V and 9 from J; bases not matched to a gene: 7. CDR1 is LGHDT, CDR2 YNNKEL, per germline (reference sequence). DNA of the CDR3: TGTGCCAGCAGCCTGGCGGGGGGGGTGAGTGAGCAGTTCTTC. Translating it yields CASSLAGGVSEQFF.

The chain uses TRBV24-1 and TRBJ2-1, with 10 bases that match TRBD2. CDR3 length equals 18 residues. CDR1 is KGHDR, CDR2 SFDVKD, per germline. V was clipped by 9 bases and J by 4 bases; unmatched bases: 17. CDR3 amino acids: CATGRALSGLAEYNEQFF. The CDR3 nucleotides are TGTGCCACCGGACGGGCACTGTCTGGACTAGCGGAATACAATGAGCAGTTCTTC.

This chain joins TRBV27 and TRBJ1-6; 11 nucleotides match TRBD1. The CDR3 runs to 17 residues. V was pared by 8 bases and J by 12 bases, with 18 bases of the junction left unmatched. In germline, CDR1 is MNHEY, CDR2 SMNVEV (reference sequence). The CDR3 DNA reads TGTGCCAGCCTTCTGTTCCCACCCGGGACAGGGGGGGGACCCCTCCACTTT. Its protein is CASLLFPPGTGGGPLHF.

The chain carries TRBV5-4 and TRBJ2-3; D perhaps matches TRBD2 (5 bases). Germline loops: CDR1 SGHNT, CDR2 YYREEE (reference sequence). Between the trimmed V and J ends, which lost 0 bases and 4 bases, there was a span of 18 bases. CDR3 length equals 17 residues. CDR3 loop: CASSLAGGLGIADTQYF. CDR3 sequence (DNA): TGTGCCAGCAGCTTGGCGGGCGGACTGGGTATCGCAGATACGCAGTATTTT.

The rearrangement links TRBV9 to TRBJ2-3; D is perhaps TRBD2 (7 bases). Germline values: CDR1 SGDLS, CDR2 YYNGEE. V was shortened by 3 bases and J by 1 base, with 18 bases between the two germline ends. The CDR3 consists of 17 residues. The CDR3 region is CASSGYTRGGRTDTQYF. The CDR3 DNA follows: TGTGCCAGCAGCGGATACACTAGGGGGGGGCGCACAGATACGCAGTATTTT.

The chain combines TRBV28 with TRBJ1-3, with D hard to call. The CDR3 covers 15 residues. The germline V gene has CDR1 MDHEN and CDR2 SYDVKM. The CDR3 DNA reads TGTGCGACTCAATCAACGGGGAGTCGGGGAAACACCATATATTTT. Protein: CATQSTGSRGNTIYF.

The chain combines TRBV2 with TRBJ2-3; unclear D gene. The germline V and J ends were trimmed by 5 bases and 2 bases, with 8 bases remaining between them. The CDR3 extends over 13 amino acids. Germline CDR1 is SNHLY and CDR2 is FYNNEI. The CDR3 DNA reads TGTGCCAGCAGTCTAGGCCTCACAGATACGCAGTATTTT. This translates into CASSLGLTDTQYF. Filled out from reference TRBV2 and TRBJ2-3, the complete variable domain reads EPEVTQTPSHQVTQMGQEVILRCVPISNHLYFYWYRQILGQKVEFLVSFYNNEISEKSEIFDDQFSVERPDGSNFTLKIRSTKLEDSAMYFCASSLGLTDTQYFGPGTRLTVL.

This chain uses TRBV6-1 with TRBJ1-6; the D gene is possibly TRBD1 (6 bases). This CDR3 is 16 amino acids long. Germline V lookup: CDR1 MNHNS, CDR2 SASEGT. V lost 2 bases and J 2 bases, leaving 10 bases between the germline ends. In DNA, the CDR3 is TGTGCCAGCAGTGAAACAGGGTGGCCCTATAATTCACCCCTCCACTTT. This sequence encodes CASSETGWPYNSPLHF.

The rearrangement links TRBV6-5 to TRBJ2-1; D may be TRBD1 (7 bases). Germline V CDR1 and CDR2: MNHEY, SVGAGI. The CDR3 is 14 residues long. Trimming pared 7 bases from V and 10 bases from J, leaving 20 bases between. CDR3 in DNA: TGTGCCAGCACCGACTTCCAGGGGGGAAACGAGCAGTTCTTC. This codes for CASTDFQGGNEQFF.

The chain employs TRBV6-5 and TRBJ1-3; D is unresolved. CDR1 is MNHEY and CDR2 is SVGAGI in the germline V gene. Trimming stripped 7 bases from V and 0 bases from J, with 10 bases between. This CDR3 is built from 14 residues. CDR3 loop: CASISTRSGNTIYF. Written as DNA, the CDR3 is TGTGCCAGCATCTCGACTCGCTCTGGAAACACCATATATTTT.

The V gene is TRBV7-3, the J gene TRBJ1-2; TRBD1 agrees at 9 bases. Germline lookup yields CDR1 SGHTA and CDR2 FQGTGA. V gave up 2 bases and J gave up 7 bases; unmatched junction bases: 8. The CDR3 covers 15 residues. In DNA, the CDR3 is TGTGCCAGCAGCTTACAGGGGACAGGGTTCGGTGGCTACACCTTC. Translating gives CASSLQGTGFGGYTF.

The chain has TRBV25-1 and TRBJ1-3; 9 bases are shared with TRBD1. The length of the CDR3 is 18 residues. Per germline, CDR1 MGHDK and CDR2 SYGVNS. V lost 1 base and J lost 0; bases outside the gene matches: 7. The CDR3 DNA sequence: TGTGCCAGCAGTGAATCCCGGACAGGGGCCTTCTCTGGAAACACCATATATTTT. It specifies CASSESRTGAFSGNTIYF.

This sequence joins TRBV19 and TRBJ1-5; perhaps TRBD1 as D (5 bases). This CDR3 spans 16 amino acids. CDR1 is LNHDA and CDR2 is SQIVND in the germline V gene (reference sequence). V lost 7 bases to trimming and J lost 0 bases, with 16 bases between them. CDR3 bases: TGTGCCAGTACCCAGGGATCGGTGTATAGCAATCAGCCCCAGCATTTT. The encoded protein is CASTQGSVYSNQPQHF.

CDR3 bases: TGTGCCAGCAGCCTGACAGGGGTTAGTCAGCCCCAGCATTTT. Encoded protein: CASSLTGVSQPQHF. J is TRBJ1-5 and V is TRBV28; 8 bases are shared with TRBD1. The trim removed 6 bases at V and 6 bases at J, leaving 7 bases unmatched. This CDR3 is 14 amino acids long. Germline loops: CDR1 MDHEN, CDR2 SYDVKM.

This chain connects TRBV6-5 to TRBJ2-1, with D possibly matching TRBD1 (5 bases). Trimming left V 6 bases short and J 0 bases short, with 12 bases between. CDR1 and CDR2 (germline): MNHEY, SVGAGI. The CDR3 is 15 residues long. This CDR3 reads CASSPAGRSYNEQFF. CDR3 DNA sequence: TGTGCCAGCAGCCCGGCAGGGCGCTCCTACAATGAGCAGTTCTTC.

The rearrangement uses TRBV10-2 and TRBJ2-1; 8 positions match TRBD2. The junction had 7 bases not matched to a gene; V was cut back by 0 bases and J by 6 bases. The CDR3 totals 16 residues. The germline V gene encodes CDR1 WSHSY and CDR2 SAAADI. The CDR3 bases are TGCGCCAGCAGTGAGTCGACCGGGGGGGCGTTCAATGAGCAGTTCTTC. It encodes CASSESTGGAFNEQFF.

Only one count was recorded for this clone. The genes are TRBV19 and TRBJ1-5; D gene ambiguous. This CDR3 has 11 residues. Germline assignment: CDR1 LNHDA and CDR2 SQIVND (reference sequence). V was clipped by 5 bases and J by 9 bases, with 8 bases between them. This chain's CDR3 is CASSFPGPQHF. The CDR3 DNA sequence: TGTGCCAGTAGTTTCCCAGGGCCCCAGCATTTT.

The rearrangement links TRBV19 to TRBJ2-3; TRBD1 agrees at 7 bases. The V gene end was trimmed by 9 bases and the J gene end by 1 base; junction bases not matched to a gene: 10. Germline CDR1 reads LNHDA; CDR2 reads SQIVND (reference sequence). This CDR3 comprises 15 residues. Here the CDR3 DNA reads TGTGCCAGCACTACCACCCAGGGGGGCACAGATACGCAGTATTTT. Protein: CASTTTQGGTDTQYF.

J is TRBJ2-3 and V is TRBV9, with 14 bases matching TRBD2. Germline loops: CDR1 SGDLS, CDR2 YYNGEE. CDR3 length: 17 amino acids. Trimming cost V 5 bases and J 1 base; bases outside gene matches: 6. Here the CDR3 reads CASRVPGLAGGTDTQYF. The CDR3, as DNA: TGTGCCAGCAGAGTCCCGGGACTAGCGGGGGGCACAGATACGCAGTATTTT.

The count of this clone is one. The chain links TRBV4-1 to TRBJ2-1, with 7 bases aligning to TRBD1. This CDR3 spans 16 amino acids. Germline V gene sequence: CDR1 MGHRA, CDR2 YSYEKL. After removal of 4 bases from V and 5 bases from J, the junction contained 11 bases not matched to a gene. CDR3 amino acids: CASSRGRGLRDNEQFF. The CDR3 DNA reads TGCGCCAGCAGCCGCGGAAGGGGGCTACGGGACAATGAGCAGTTCTTC.

The gene calls are TRBV28 and TRBJ1-5; 7 nucleotides agree with TRBD1. The CDR3 totals 14 residues. From germline, CDR1 is MDHEN and CDR2 SYDVKM. The J segment lost 4 bases and the V segment lost 7 bases, leaving 7 bases of the junction unmatched. The CDR3 DNA is TGTGCCAGCATCTTCACACAGGGGAATCAGCCCCAGCATTTT. It is translated as CASIFTQGNQPQHF. Together with reference TRBV28 and TRBJ1-5, the CDR3 gives the full variable domain: DVKVTQSSRYLVKRTGEKVFLECVQDMDHENMFWYRQDPGLGLRLIYFSYDVKMKEKGDIPEGYSVSREKKERFSLILESASTNQTSMYLCASIFTQGNQPQHFGDGTRLSIL.

V and J are TRBV4-2 and TRBJ2-1, with TRBD1 matching over 7 bases. CDR1 and CDR2 (germline): LGHNA, YNFKEQ. CDR3 length: 16 residues. V dropped 0 bases and J dropped 6; count of bases not matched to a gene: 8. CDR3 amino acids: CASSQDPGPGGNEQFF. CDR3 DNA sequence: TGTGCCAGCAGCCAAGATCCCGGTCCAGGGGGCAATGAGCAGTTCTTC.

This clone was observed a handful of times. The CDR3 here is CSVGSAGLVPYEQYF. DNA for the CDR3: TGCAGCGTTGGTTCTGCGGGACTGGTGCCCTACGAGCAGTACTTC. This chain connects TRBV29-1 to TRBJ2-7, with D perhaps matching TRBD2 (6 bases). The CDR3 consists of 15 residues. Trimming removed 4 bases at V and 2 bases at J, with 18 bases between. Germline CDR1 SQVTM, CDR2 ANQGSEA.

The V and J genes are TRBV9 and TRBJ2-3, with 9 bases fitting TRBD1. V shed 0 bases and J 5 bases; nucleotides not matched to a gene: 16. The CDR3 covers 19 residues. The V gene's germline CDR1 is SGDLS and CDR2 YYNGEE. The DNA for the CDR3 is TGTGCCAGCAGCGTAGGCAACATGGGGACAGGGAGTCGTAGAGATACGCAGTATTTT. This encodes CASSVGNMGTGSRRDTQYF.

This rearrangement joins TRBV11-2 to TRBJ2-2; D is perhaps TRBD1 (5 bases). V lost 2 bases to trimming and J lost 5 bases, with 15 bases between them. The CDR3 sequence is 16 residues long. The germline gives CDR1 SGHAT, CDR2 FQNNGV. The CDR3 sequence: CASSLSVGVGTGELFF. CDR3 bases: TGTGCCAGCAGCTTATCTGTAGGGGTCGGAACCGGGGAGCTGTTTTTT.

The genes are TRBV12-3 or TRBV12-4 and TRBJ2-3; no reliable D call. The CDR3 consists of 12 residues. V was cut by 2 bases and J by 6 bases, with 6 bases left in between. The CDR3 reads CASSLILDTQYF. In DNA form, the CDR3 reads TGTGCCAGCAGTTTAATCCTTGATACGCAGTATTTT.

This clone has only one observation. This sequence joins TRBV15 and TRBJ1-2; D call uncertain. The germline CDR1 and CDR2 sequences are LNHNV and YYDKDF (reference sequence). V lost 0 bases and J lost 1, with 9 bases in between. The CDR3 totals 15 residues. For the CDR3, the DNA is TGTGCCACCAGCAGAGATTTGCAGTATAACTATGGCTACACCTTC. It translates to CATSRDLQYNYGYTF.

This rearrangement joins TRBV2 to TRBJ1-1; TRBD1 matches 8 bases. This CDR3 spans 12 amino acids. Trimming removed 6 bases from V and 11 bases from J; junction bases left unmatched: 8. CDR1 is SNHLY, CDR2 FYNNEI, per germline. This chain's CDR3 is CASSVGQGRAFF. DNA for the CDR3: TGTGCCAGCAGCGTCGGACAGGGTAGGGCTTTCTTT.